The source of this T cell receptor (beta chain) is a study of neurological immune-mediated disorders. This clonotype has a count of ten or more. Using its own MiXCR run on the 5' RACE reads, TCRdb lists one record per CDR3 protein. The sample has roughly 23,000 distinct CDR3 sequences; over 9.5% are singletons. The source of this sequence is a woman aged 60-75 years with HTLV-1-associated myelopathy (HAM/TSP). The specimen was PBMCs.

CDR3 coding DNA: TGCAGTGCCAACTCGGGGGCAGCGGAGCAGTTCTTC. It is translated as CSANSGAAEQFF. This rearrangement joins TRBV20-1 to TRBJ2-1; TRBD1 or TRBD2 may be the D gene (6 bases each). Germline CDR1 DFQATT, CDR2 SNEGSKA (reference sequence). This CDR3 is built from 12 residues. Deletions cut 6 bases from V and 10 bases from J, with 16 bases between.